This T cell receptor beta chain was identified during a study of PD-1 blockade in classical Hodgkin lymphoma. The overall study: Patients in the cohort were put on intravenous nivolumab, 3 mg/kg every 2 weeks. The study, taken as a whole, reports: There was a significant rise in CD4+ TCR diversity by C4D1, with no such rise for CD8+. Lower baseline TCR diversity was reported for newly diagnosed patients than for healthy donors.

Concerning this clone: Its antigen is still unknown.

The patients all showed relapse after autologous stem cell transplantation, while their brentuximab vedotin exposure varied. Complete response, partial response or progressive disease was recorded as best response. TCRdb's copy holds only in-frame clones and misses some; the assay was immunoSEQ multiplex PCR. The top ten hold 20% of the sample, which has 100,000 to 130,000 clones, roughly nine tenths seen once. There are 13 residues in the CDR3. Germline CDR1 WNHNN, CDR2 SYGVQD (reference sequence). V was trimmed by 5 bases and J by 0 bases, leaving 8 bases between them. The origin of this receptor is a human donor with classical Hodgkin lymphoma. The specimen comprised peripheral blood mononuclear cells (PBMCs), sampled before the second cycle of nivolumab. V usage is TRBV10-1 and J usage is TRBJ2-7; a possible D gene is TRBD1 (6 bases). CDR3 bases: TGCGCCAGCAGTCCGGGACACTCCTACGAGCAGTACTTC. Protein product: CASSPGHSYEQYF.